The rows below give T cell receptor beta chains drawn from one sample of a study of blood T cell repertoires in COVID-19. This table comes from immunoSEQ multiplex PCR, and its TCRdb copy is limited to in-frame clones, with some not included. The data hold roughly 220,000 clones, with around 84% observed a single time. The specimen was peripheral blood. The receptors derive from a man aged 25 to 45 with active or convalescent COVID-19. Each CDR3 is given with its conserved first and last residue. A D gene is named only where the DNA matches it firmly. The size entry is marked missing in some rows and otherwise reads once, few, many or a size class.

>TRBD1|TRBV28|TRBJ2-2|-|15
TGTGCCAGCAGTGGACAGGGGAGAGGCACCGGGGAGCTGTTTTTT
CASSGQGRGTGELFF
>-|TRBV28|TRBJ1-6|-|14
TGTGCCAGCAGTCCCGGGGGGTGGGGATCACCCCTCCACTTT
CASSPGGWGSPLHF
>TRBD1|TRBV25-1|TRBJ1-4|-|16
TGTGCCAGCAGTGAGGGACAGGGGAGAAGGGATGAAAAACTGTTTTTT
CASSEGQGRRDEKLFF
>TRBD1|TRBV5-4|TRBJ2-1|-|15
TGTGCCAGCAGCTTAAAGAGAGACAGGGGTAATGAGCAGTTCTTC
CASSLKRDRGNEQFF
>TRBD1|TRBV4-1|TRBJ2-7|once|13
TGCGCCAGCAGCACGGACAGGGGTTACGAGCAGTACTTC
CASSTDRGYEQYF
>TRBD2|TRBV4-1|TRBJ2-7|few|17
TGCGCCAGCAGCCAAGATAAGGGACTAGCGGTCTCCTACGAGCAGTACTTC
CASSQDKGLAVSYEQYF
>TRBD1|TRBV3-1/TRBV3-2|TRBJ2-1|-|14
TGTGCCAGCAGTCCCGGGACAGGGGGCTATGAGCAGTTCTTC
CASSPGTGGYEQFF
>TRBD1|TRBV9|TRBJ1-4|-|17
TGTGCCAGCAGCGCTGGACAGGGACGTTCGACTAATGAAAAACTGTTTTTT
CASSAGQGRSTNEKLFF
>TRBD2|TRBV7-6|TRBJ2-1|-|19
TGTGCCAGCAGCCCACCACCGGGACTAGCGGGAGGGCCCTACAATGAGCAGTTCTTC
CASSPPPGLAGGPYNEQFF
>-|TRBV28|TRBJ1-4|-|13
TGTGCCAGCATGGACAGCACTAATGAAAAACTGTTTTTT
CASMDSTNEKLFF